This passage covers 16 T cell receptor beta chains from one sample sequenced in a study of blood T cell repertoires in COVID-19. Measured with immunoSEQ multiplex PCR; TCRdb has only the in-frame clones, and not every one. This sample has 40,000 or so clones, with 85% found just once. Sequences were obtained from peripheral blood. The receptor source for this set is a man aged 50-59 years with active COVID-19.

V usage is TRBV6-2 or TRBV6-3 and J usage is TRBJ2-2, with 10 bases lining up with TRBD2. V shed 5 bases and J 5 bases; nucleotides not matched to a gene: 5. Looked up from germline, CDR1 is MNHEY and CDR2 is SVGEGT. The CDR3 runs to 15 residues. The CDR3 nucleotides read TGTGCCAGCAGTGTCGGACTAGCGGTTACCGGGGAGCTGTTTTTT. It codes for CASSVGLAVTGELFF.

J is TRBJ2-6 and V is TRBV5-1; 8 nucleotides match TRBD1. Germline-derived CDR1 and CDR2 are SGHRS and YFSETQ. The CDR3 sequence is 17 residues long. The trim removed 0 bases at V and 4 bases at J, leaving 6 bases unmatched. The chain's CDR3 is CASSLVARGQGANVLTF. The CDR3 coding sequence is TGCGCCAGCAGCTTGGTTGCCAGGGGGCAAGGGGCCAACGTCCTGACTTTC.

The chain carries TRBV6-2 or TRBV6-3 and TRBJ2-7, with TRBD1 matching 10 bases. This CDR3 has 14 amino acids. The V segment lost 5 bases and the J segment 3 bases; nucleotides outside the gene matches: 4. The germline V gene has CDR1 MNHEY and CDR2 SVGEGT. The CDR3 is CASSRDRGFYEQYF. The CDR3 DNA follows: TGTGCCAGCAGTCGGGACAGGGGATTCTACGAGCAGTACTTC.

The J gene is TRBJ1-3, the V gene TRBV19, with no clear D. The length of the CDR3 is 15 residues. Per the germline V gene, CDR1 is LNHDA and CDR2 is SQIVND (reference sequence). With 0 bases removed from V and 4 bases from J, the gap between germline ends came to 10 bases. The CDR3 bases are TGTGCCAGTAGTATAGAACGGGGATCCGGAAACACCATATATTTT. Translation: CASSIERGSGNTIYF.

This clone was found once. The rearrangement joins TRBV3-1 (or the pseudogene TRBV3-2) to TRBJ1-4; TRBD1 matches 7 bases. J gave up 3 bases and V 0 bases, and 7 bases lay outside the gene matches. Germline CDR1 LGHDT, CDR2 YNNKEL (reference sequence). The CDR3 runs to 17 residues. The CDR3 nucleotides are TGTGCCAGCAGCCAAGAATTAACGGACAGGTCTAATGAAAAACTGTTTTTT. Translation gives CASSQELTDRSNEKLFF.

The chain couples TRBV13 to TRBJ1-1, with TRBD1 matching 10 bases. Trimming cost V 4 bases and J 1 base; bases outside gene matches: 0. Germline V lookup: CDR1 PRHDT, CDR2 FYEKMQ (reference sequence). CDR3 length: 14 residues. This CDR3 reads CASSWDRGNTEAFF. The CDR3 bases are TGTGCCAGCAGCTGGGACAGGGGGAACACTGAAGCTTTCTTT.

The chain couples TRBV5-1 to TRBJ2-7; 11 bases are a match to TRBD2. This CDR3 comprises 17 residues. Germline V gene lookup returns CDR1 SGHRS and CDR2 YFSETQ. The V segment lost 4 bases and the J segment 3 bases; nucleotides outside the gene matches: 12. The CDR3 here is CASSPRGPTSGVYEQYF. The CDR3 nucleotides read TGCGCCAGCAGCCCCAGAGGGCCGACTAGCGGGGTCTACGAGCAGTACTTC.

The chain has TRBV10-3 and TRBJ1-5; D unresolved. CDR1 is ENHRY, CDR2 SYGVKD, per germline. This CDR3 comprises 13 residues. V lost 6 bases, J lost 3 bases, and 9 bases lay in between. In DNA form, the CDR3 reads TGTGCCATCAGGAGGGAGGTCAATCAGCCCCAGCATTTT. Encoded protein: CAIRREVNQPQHF.

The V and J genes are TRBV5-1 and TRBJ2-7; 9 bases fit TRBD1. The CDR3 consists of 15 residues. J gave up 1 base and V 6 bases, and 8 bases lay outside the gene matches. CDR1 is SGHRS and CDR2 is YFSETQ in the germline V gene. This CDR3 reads CASKPGTGLSYEQYF. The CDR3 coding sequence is TGCGCCAGCAAACCAGGGACAGGGTTGTCCTACGAGCAGTACTTC. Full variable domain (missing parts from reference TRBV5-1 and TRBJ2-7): KAGVTQTPRYLIKTRGQQVTLSCSPISGHRSVSWYQQTPGQGLQFLFEYFSETQRNKGNFPGRFSGRQFSNSRSEMNVSTLELGDSALYLCASKPGTGLSYEQYFGPGTRLTVT.

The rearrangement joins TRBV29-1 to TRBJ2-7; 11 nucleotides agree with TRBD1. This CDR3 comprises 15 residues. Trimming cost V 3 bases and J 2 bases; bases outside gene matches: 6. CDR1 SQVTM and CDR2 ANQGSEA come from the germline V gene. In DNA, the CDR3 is TGCAGCGTTGAGGGGACAGGGGGAAGGGCCTACGAGCAGTACTTC. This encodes CSVEGTGGRAYEQYF.

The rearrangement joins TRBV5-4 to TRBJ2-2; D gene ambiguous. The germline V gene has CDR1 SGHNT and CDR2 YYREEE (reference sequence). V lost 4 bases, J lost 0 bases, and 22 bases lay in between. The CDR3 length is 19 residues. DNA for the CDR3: TGTGCCAGCAGCGTTTCTAGGCAGACCATACGATCGAACACCGGGGAGCTGTTTTTT. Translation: CASSVSRQTIRSNTGELFF. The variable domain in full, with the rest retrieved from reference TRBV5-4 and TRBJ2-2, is ETGVTQSPTHLIKTRGQQVTLRCSSQSGHNTVSWYQQALGQGPQFIFQYYREEENGRGNFPPRFSGLQFPNYSSELNVNALELDDSALYLCASSVSRQTIRSNTGELFFGEGSRLTVL.

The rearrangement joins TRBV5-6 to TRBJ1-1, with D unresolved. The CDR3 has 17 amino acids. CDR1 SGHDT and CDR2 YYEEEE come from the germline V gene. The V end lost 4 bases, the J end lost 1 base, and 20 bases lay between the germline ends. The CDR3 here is CASSPPLWGRGNTEAFF. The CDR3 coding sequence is TGTGCCAGCAGCCCCCCCTTGTGGGGTCGGGGGAACACTGAAGCTTTCTTT. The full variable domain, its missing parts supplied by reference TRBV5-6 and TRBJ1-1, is DAGVTQSPTHLIKTRGQQVTLRCSPKSGHDTVSWYQQALGQGPQFIFQYYEEEERQRGNFPDRFSGHQFPNYSSELNVNALLLGDSALYLCASSPPLWGRGNTEAFFGQGTRLTVV.

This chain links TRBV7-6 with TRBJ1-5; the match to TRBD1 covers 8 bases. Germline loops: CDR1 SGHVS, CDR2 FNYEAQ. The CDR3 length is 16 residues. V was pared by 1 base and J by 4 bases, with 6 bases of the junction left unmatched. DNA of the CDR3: TGTGCCAGCAGCTTAGGACCGGGACAGGTAAATCAGCCCCAGCATTTT. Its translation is CASSLGPGQVNQPQHF. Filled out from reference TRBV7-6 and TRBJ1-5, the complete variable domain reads GAGVSQSPRYKVTKRGQDVALRCDPISGHVSLYWYRQALGQGPEFLTYFNYEAQQDKSGLPNDRFSAERPEGSISTLTIQRTEQRDSAMYRCASSLGPGQVNQPQHFGDGTRLSIL.

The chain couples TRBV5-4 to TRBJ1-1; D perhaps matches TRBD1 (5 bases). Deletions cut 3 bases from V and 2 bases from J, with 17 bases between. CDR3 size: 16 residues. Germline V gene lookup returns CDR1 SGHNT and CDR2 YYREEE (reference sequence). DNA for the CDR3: TGTGCCAGCAGCTACGGACACACGAATCCCAACACTGAAGCTTTCTTT. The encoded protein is CASSYGHTNPNTEAFF.

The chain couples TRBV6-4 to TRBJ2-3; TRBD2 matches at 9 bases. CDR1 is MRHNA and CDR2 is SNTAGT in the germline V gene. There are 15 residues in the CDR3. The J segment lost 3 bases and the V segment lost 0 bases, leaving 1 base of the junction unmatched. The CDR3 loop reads CASSDSSGGTDTQYF. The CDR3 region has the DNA TGTGCCAGCAGTGACTCGAGCGGGGGGACAGATACGCAGTATTTT.

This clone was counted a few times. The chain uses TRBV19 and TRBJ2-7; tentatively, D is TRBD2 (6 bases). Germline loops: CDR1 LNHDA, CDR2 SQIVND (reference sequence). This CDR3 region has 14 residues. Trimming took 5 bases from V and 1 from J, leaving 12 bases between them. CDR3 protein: CASSPRGKSYEQYF. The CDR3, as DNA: TGTGCCAGTAGTCCCCGGGGGAAGTCCTACGAGCAGTACTTC.